The 7 T cell receptor beta chains in this list originate from one sample, sequenced in a study of blood T cell dynamics during melanoma immunotherapy. This sample's time point: pre-treatment baseline. TCRdb's table, derived via immunoSEQ multiplex PCR, lists solely in-frame clones and lacks some. The table records more than 10,000 clones, about 90% of them present only once. Sequencing used blood, obtained from a patient treated with checkpoint blockade. The receptors were sampled from a human donor with melanoma.

The chain has TRBV2 and TRBJ2-3; 8 nucleotides align to TRBD2. Germline assignment: CDR1 SNHLY and CDR2 FYNNEI. V lost 7 bases and J lost 6; bases outside the gene matches: 12. This CDR3 is built from 15 residues. CDR3 region: CASTTTSESADTQYF. In DNA form, the CDR3 reads TGTGCCAGCACCACGACTAGCGAGTCGGCGGATACGCAGTATTTT.

Only a few counts were recorded for this clone. V and J are TRBV7-2 and TRBJ2-7; D remains ambiguous. The CDR3 extends over 13 amino acids. Germline V lookup: CDR1 SGHTA, CDR2 FQGNSA. Trimming stripped 5 bases from V and 3 bases from J, with 11 bases between. CDR3 sequence reads: CASSTTGNYEQYF. The CDR3 region has the DNA TGTGCCAGCAGCACCACTGGAAACTACGAGCAGTACTTC.

This chain joins TRBV10-3 and TRBJ2-7; no clear D. There are 15 residues in the CDR3. CDR1 and CDR2 from the germline V gene are ENHRY and SYGVKD. With 6 bases removed from V and 0 bases from J, the gap between germline ends came to 15 bases. This CDR3 reads CAIRPDLLSSYEQYF. CDR3 bases: TGTGCCATCAGACCTGACCTTTTGAGCTCCTACGAGCAGTACTTC.

The J gene is TRBJ1-5, the V gene TRBV30; D not certain. Germline CDR1 GTSNPN, CDR2 SVGIG (reference sequence). The CDR3 extends over 14 amino acids. Trimming took 2 bases from V and 5 from J, leaving 13 bases between them. The CDR3 loop reads CAWSSTGWDQPQHF. In DNA, the CDR3 is TGTGCCTGGAGTAGCACGGGGTGGGATCAGCCCCAGCATTTT.

The chain combines TRBV6-5 with TRBJ1-6; D uncertain. CDR1 MNHEY and CDR2 SVGAGI come from the germline V gene. V shed 2 bases and J shed 10 bases, with 18 bases lying between them. The CDR3 contains 16 residues. The CDR3 DNA reads as TGTGCCAGCAGTTACGAGGGCAGGAAAGGGAGCTCACCCCTCCACTTT. It yields the protein CASSYEGRKGSSPLHF.

This clone was observed once. The rearrangement uses TRBV28 and TRBJ2-7; 9 nucleotides align to TRBD1. This CDR3 is built from 10 residues. V was clipped by 8 bases and J by 12 bases; unmatched bases: 5. CDR1 and CDR2 from the germline V gene are MDHEN and SYDVKM. The CDR3, as DNA: TGTGCCAGCCGCCGGGACAGGGTGTACTTC. Translation: CASRRDRVYF.

This sequence joins TRBV5-1 and TRBJ2-5, with TRBD2 as a possible D gene (5 bases). V was clipped by 0 bases and J by 5 bases, with 17 bases between them. Germline loops: CDR1 SGHRS, CDR2 YFSETQ. The CDR3 contains 16 residues. CDR3 protein: CASSLGVTNNLETQYF. The CDR3 region has the DNA TGCGCCAGCAGCTTGGGTGTGACTAATAATTTGGAGACCCAGTACTTC.